These 29 T cell receptor beta chains share one sample of origin, sequenced in a study of CD8 T cells in ankylosing spondylitis. Study results and caveats: It appeared that ankylosing spondylitis blood was characterized by a TCR beta motif of several highly homologous variants.

TCRdb re-derived calls from the 5' RACE reads in MiXCR, one entry per CDR3 protein. The sample lists about 210,000 distinct CDR3 sequences, about 7% occurring once. The antigens of these receptors remain unknown. The sample taken for sequencing was blood, either unsorted or a sorted T cell fraction (not recorded which). Receptors were obtained from a male donor with ankylosing spondylitis.

In its sample, this clonotype was seen many times. The chain couples TRBV11-2 to TRBJ2-7; possibly TRBD1 for D (6 bases). Germline lookup yields CDR1 SGHAT and CDR2 FQNNGV. CDR3 length: 14 amino acids. V shed 3 bases and J shed 0 bases, with 9 bases lying between them. This CDR3 is CASSLGAASYEQYF. CDR3 sequence (DNA): TGTGCCAGCAGCTTGGGGGCCGCCTCCTACGAGCAGTACTTC.

This clonotype was seen ten or more times. The chain links TRBV10-3 to TRBJ2-7; 8 nucleotides match TRBD1. This CDR3 is built from 16 residues. Germline loops: CDR1 ENHRY, CDR2 SYGVKD. The V gene end was trimmed by 6 bases and the J gene end by 1 base; junction bases not matched to a gene: 11. The DNA of the CDR3 is TGTGCCATCAGCAACCCCTGGGACAGGCCGTCCTACGAGCAGTACTTC. This encodes CAISNPWDRPSYEQYF.

This clonotype was found a few times. The chain employs TRBV6-1 and TRBJ2-3; the match to TRBD2 covers 13 bases. The V and J ends lost 6 bases and 6 bases, in that order; junction bases with no gene match: 6. Germline CDR1 MNHNS, CDR2 SASEGT. The CDR3 extends over 15 amino acids. The CDR3 bases are TGTGCCAGCAGGTCACTAGCGGGGGGGCCGGATACGCAGTATTTT. This translates into CASRSLAGGPDTQYF.

As DNA, the CDR3 is TGTGCCACCAGCAGGGTCCGGACTGGGGCCAACGTCCTGACTTTC. Amino acids: CATSRVRTGANVLTF. This rearrangement joins TRBV15 to TRBJ2-6; D is undetermined. Germline V CDR1 and CDR2: LNHNV, YYDKDF (reference sequence). This CDR3 region has 15 residues. V was cut by 3 bases and J by 2 bases, with 8 bases left in between.

The sample holds many counts of this clonotype. The V call is TRBV5-5, the J call TRBJ2-1; the D gene could be TRBD1 or TRBD2 (5 bases each). Germline-derived CDR1 and CDR2 are SGHKS and YYEKEE (reference sequence). CDR3 length: 12 residues. V was pared by 4 bases and J by 7 bases, with 9 bases between. Here the CDR3 reads CASSTWGNEQFF. In DNA form, the CDR3 reads TGTGCCAGCAGCACCTGGGGGAATGAGCAGTTCTTC. The full variable domain, rest sourced from reference TRBV5-5 and TRBJ2-1, is DAGVTQSPTHLIKTRGQQVTLRCSPISGHKSVSWYQQVLGQGPQFIFQYYEKEERGRGNFPDRFSARQFPNYSSELNVNALLLGDSALYLCASSTWGNEQFFGPGTRLTVL.

The V and J genes are TRBV20-1 and TRBJ1-6, with TRBD1 matching over 11 bases. The germline V gene has CDR1 DFQATT and CDR2 SNEGSKA (reference sequence). V lost 5 bases, J lost 4 bases, and 16 bases stayed unmatched. This CDR3 spans 19 amino acids. The CDR3 loop is CSASHPGQGVPLYNSPLHF. DNA of the CDR3: TGCAGTGCTTCTCATCCGGGACAGGGGGTTCCACTTTATAATTCACCCCTCCACTTT.

In this sample, this clonotype turned up a few times. This chain joins TRBV15 and TRBJ2-7, with TRBD1 identical over 9 bases. The CDR3 has 15 residues. After removal of 5 bases from V and 5 bases from J, the junction contained 10 bases not matched to a gene. Germline lookup yields CDR1 LNHNV and CDR2 YYDKDF (reference sequence). CDR3 in amino acids: CATSPNAGTGHEQYF. As DNA, the CDR3 is TGTGCCACCAGCCCAAATGCCGGGACAGGGCACGAGCAGTACTTC.

At least ten counts were recorded for this clonotype. V gene TRBV7-2 combines with J gene TRBJ2-7; D remains ambiguous. Trimming pared 1 base from V and 3 bases from J, leaving 10 bases between. CDR3 size: 14 residues. Germline V gene data show CDR1 as SGHTA and CDR2 as FQGNSA. CDR3 amino acids: CASSLGPVFYEQYF. The DNA for the CDR3 is TGTGCCAGCAGCTTAGGCCCGGTTTTCTACGAGCAGTACTTC.

Ten or more counts support this clonotype. V and J are TRBV9 and TRBJ2-3; 7 bases map to TRBD1. CDR1 and CDR2 from the germline V gene are SGDLS and YYNGEE. The CDR3 has 16 residues. V lost 3 bases and J lost 0; bases outside the gene matches: 7. CDR3 nucleotides: TGTGCCAGCAGCGCTCCGGACAGGTCAAGCACAGATACGCAGTATTTT. Protein product: CASSAPDRSSTDTQYF.

This clonotype was picked up many times. This sequence joins TRBV7-9 and TRBJ1-4; D is unresolved. Germline-derived CDR1 and CDR2 are SEHNR and FQNEAQ (reference sequence). V was pared by 1 base and J by 1 base, with 4 bases between. The length of the CDR3 is 14 residues. Here the CDR3 DNA reads TGTGCCAGCAGCTTAGTGGTAACTAATGAAAAACTGTTTTTT. Its translation is CASSLVVTNEKLFF.

This clonotype was counted at least ten times. V is TRBV27 and J is TRBJ2-1, with TRBD2 identical over 9 bases. V lost 6 bases and J lost 3; bases outside the gene matches: 6. Germline assignment: CDR1 MNHEY and CDR2 SMNVEV (reference sequence). CDR3 size: 15 residues. The CDR3: CASSLSAGGYNEQFF. The CDR3 DNA is TGTGCCAGCAGCTTGTCAGCGGGGGGCTACAATGAGCAGTTCTTC.

Many counts were recorded for this clonotype. The J gene is TRBJ2-5, the V gene TRBV6-5; a possible D gene is TRBD2 (5 bases). CDR3 length: 15 amino acids. Trimming shortened V by 5 bases and J by 6 bases, and 19 bases separated the two germline ends. Looked up from germline, CDR1 is MNHEY and CDR2 is SVGAGI. The CDR3 DNA sequence: TGTGCCAGCAGTAACCCGGCCGAGGGTAGGAAGACCCAGTACTTC. As protein: CASSNPAEGRKTQYF.

This chain links TRBV20-1 with TRBJ2-2, with 8 bases matching TRBD1. CDR1 is DFQATT, CDR2 SNEGSKA, per germline (reference sequence). The CDR3 covers 15 residues. The V gene end was trimmed by 5 bases and the J gene end by 6 bases; junction bases not matched to a gene: 11. The CDR3 protein is CSAPPDRVLPGELFF. Written as DNA, the CDR3 is TGCAGTGCTCCGCCGGACAGGGTACTACCCGGGGAGCTGTTTTTT.

This clonotype was recorded at least ten times. The chain joins TRBV28 to TRBJ2-7, with D perhaps given as TRBD1 or TRBD2 (5 bases each). Trimming left V 4 bases short and J 2 bases short, with 9 bases between. The germline CDR1 and CDR2 sequences are MDHEN and SYDVKM. The CDR3 has 13 residues. CDR3 sequence (DNA): TGTGCCAGCAGTTCTTGGGACGCCTACGAGCAGTACTTC. Translation: CASSSWDAYEQYF.

This clonotype was seen repeatedly, ten times or more. The rearrangement uses TRBV12-3 or TRBV12-4 and TRBJ1-2; no firm D call. The CDR3 extends over 13 amino acids. The ends were cut back, 5 bases at V and 5 bases at J, with 12 bases in the middle. CDR3 loop: CASSPTVGYGYTF. The CDR3 DNA is TGTGCCAGCAGTCCCACCGTGGGGTATGGCTACACCTTC.

The chain recombines TRBV11-3 with TRBJ2-3; D unclear. Germline V gene lookup returns CDR1 SGHNT and CDR2 YENEEA. The CDR3 has 16 amino acids. V gave up 5 bases and J gave up 2 bases, with 17 bases separating them. CDR3 in amino acids: CASSPRLGGPTDTQYF. Here the CDR3 DNA reads TGTGCCAGCAGCCCAAGACTGGGCGGACCCACAGATACGCAGTATTTT.

In its sample, this clonotype was seen many times. The V and J genes are TRBV12-3 or TRBV12-4 and TRBJ2-3; D gene uncertain. V was trimmed by 4 bases and J by 4 bases, leaving 9 bases between them. CDR3 size: 13 residues. This chain's CDR3 is CASSYLMADTQYF. The CDR3 bases are TGTGCCAGCAGTTATCTGATGGCAGATACGCAGTATTTT.

Many counts were recorded for this clonotype. The CDR3 reads CASSLQYANSYNEQFF. CDR3 DNA: TGTGCCAGCAGTTTACAGTACGCGAACTCCTACAATGAGCAGTTCTTC. The chain recombines TRBV12-3 or TRBV12-4 with TRBJ2-1; D call uncertain. Trimming took off 2 bases at V and 0 bases at J, with 11 bases between the two ends. This CDR3 spans 16 amino acids.

At least ten counts were recorded for this clonotype. The V call is TRBV24-1, the J call TRBJ2-3; 7 bases line up with TRBD1. V lost 4 bases to trimming and J lost 7 bases; unmatched junction nucleotides: 7. Germline V lookup: CDR1 KGHDR, CDR2 SFDVKD. The CDR3 extends over 14 amino acids. The CDR3 region has the DNA TGTGCCACCAGTGACCTTGGGACAGCTCATACGCAGTATTTT. This encodes CATSDLGTAHTQYF.

The rearrangement uses TRBV6-6 and TRBJ2-2; D gene ambiguous. Trimming shortened V by 6 bases and J by 7 bases, and 9 bases separated the two germline ends. There are 12 residues in the CDR3. The germline V gene encodes CDR1 MNHNY and CDR2 SVGAGI (reference sequence). CDR3 loop: CASRSTLGELFF. In nucleotides, the CDR3 is TGTGCCAGCAGGTCTACGCTCGGGGAGCTGTTTTTT.

This clonotype was recorded at least ten times. The chain links TRBV5-1 to TRBJ1-1, with D unclear. The V end lost 2 bases, the J end lost 0 bases, and 11 bases lay between the germline ends. The CDR3 spans 15 residues. The V gene's germline CDR1 is SGHRS and CDR2 YFSETQ. CDR3 in amino acids: CASSLSGPMNTEAFF. The CDR3 DNA sequence: TGCGCCAGCAGCTTATCCGGACCCATGAACACTGAAGCTTTCTTT. Combining the CDR3 with reference TRBV5-1 and TRBJ1-1 gives the whole variable domain KAGVTQTPRYLIKTRGQQVTLSCSPISGHRSVSWYQQTPGQGLQFLFEYFSETQRNKGNFPGRFSGRQFSNSRSEMNVSTLELGDSALYLCASSLSGPMNTEAFFGQGTRLTVV.

This clonotype was counted a few times. The chain recombines TRBV4-1 with TRBJ2-7; D is unclear. V lost 1 base and J 4 bases, leaving 8 bases between the germline ends. The germline gives CDR1 MGHRA, CDR2 YSYEKL. The CDR3 is 13 amino acids. The CDR3 nucleotides are TGCGCCAGCAGCCAAGGTGCTAGGTACGAGCAGTACTTC. Its translation is CASSQGARYEQYF.

In this sample, this clonotype turned up many times. J is TRBJ2-1 and V is TRBV27; D not certain. The CDR3 spans 13 residues. Germline V lookup: CDR1 MNHEY, CDR2 SMNVEV (reference sequence). Trimming cost V 3 bases and J 0 bases, with 3 bases left between them. In nucleotides, the CDR3 is TGTGCCAGCAGTTTTTACTCCTACAATGAGCAGTTCTTC. Residues: CASSFYSYNEQFF.

This clonotype has ten or more counts. The V call is TRBV7-9, the J call TRBJ1-1; no clear D. The germline CDR1 and CDR2 sequences are SEHNR and FQNEAQ (reference sequence). This CDR3 has 11 amino acids. The V gene lost 1 base and the J gene lost 10 bases, with 7 bases spanning the gap. The CDR3 DNA sequence: TGTGCCAGCAGCTTAGTGGTCGGAGCTTTCTTT. Its translation is CASSLVVGAFF.

This rearrangement joins TRBV20-1 to TRBJ2-1; D is ambiguous. Trimming took 6 bases from V and 8 from J, leaving 8 bases between them. The CDR3 runs to 10 residues. CDR1 DFQATT and CDR2 SNEGSKA come from the germline V gene (reference sequence). The CDR3 region is CSALVDEQFF. In DNA form, the CDR3 reads TGCAGTGCCCTAGTGGATGAGCAGTTCTTC.

This clonotype was recorded many times. The V and J genes are TRBV20-1 and TRBJ2-1, with 9 bases fitting TRBD2. CDR1 and CDR2 (germline): DFQATT, SNEGSKA (reference sequence). The CDR3 consists of 15 residues. V shed 0 bases, J shed 9 bases, and the junction held 9 bases outside the gene matches. The CDR3 loop is CSARDFGLAYGEQFF. The CDR3 DNA reads as TGCAGTGCTAGAGATTTTGGACTAGCGTATGGTGAGCAGTTCTTC.

This clonotype was seen ten or more times. This rearrangement joins TRBV4-2 to TRBJ2-2, with D maybe TRBD2 (5 bases). The CDR3 covers 18 residues. With 8 bases removed from V and 7 bases from J, the gap between germline ends came to 29 bases. The V gene's germline CDR1 is LGHNA and CDR2 YNFKEQ. For the CDR3, the DNA is TGTGCCAGCGGCACGAGGACGGAATTGGGGAACGGAGGCGGGGAGCTGTTTTTT. This sequence encodes CASGTRTELGNGGGELFF.

This clonotype was counted many times. This chain joins TRBV9 and TRBJ2-7, with D tentatively TRBD2 (6 bases). The germline V and J ends were trimmed by 3 bases and 0 bases, with 10 bases remaining between them. The CDR3 consists of 14 residues. In germline, CDR1 is SGDLS, CDR2 YYNGEE. CDR3 coding DNA: TGTGCCAGCAGCGCCCGGGACTCCTCCTACGAGCAGTACTTC. Translating gives CASSARDSSYEQYF. The full variable domain, its missing parts supplied by reference TRBV9 and TRBJ2-7, is DSGVTQTPKHLITATGQRVTLRCSPRSGDLSVYWYQQSLDQGLQFLIQYYNGEERAKGNILERFSAQQFPDLHSELNLSSLELGDSALYFCASSARDSSYEQYFGPGTRLTVT.

This clonotype appeared a few times. This chain uses TRBV2 with TRBJ2-2; 9 bases agree with TRBD1. Germline-derived CDR1 and CDR2 are SNHLY and FYNNEI. This CDR3 contains 15 residues. V lost 3 bases, J lost 1 base, and 0 bases stayed unmatched. CDR3 amino acids: CASSEGQGNTGELFF. The CDR3 region has the DNA TGTGCCAGCAGTGAGGGACAGGGGAACACCGGGGAGCTGTTTTTT.